Sequencing of this T cell receptor (beta chain) was carried out in a study of blood T cell repertoires in COVID-19. This table comes from immunoSEQ multiplex PCR, and its TCRdb copy is limited to in-frame clones, with some not included. The sample yields 130,000 to 150,000 clones, roughly four fifths seen once. Trimming cost V 6 bases and J 3 bases; bases outside gene matches: 24. Looked up from germline, CDR1 is SNHLY and CDR2 is FYNNEI. The length of the CDR3 is 20 residues. This chain joins TRBV2 and TRBJ1-1, with 8 positions matching TRBD1. What was sequenced was PBMCs or T cells enriched from blood (not recorded which). The source is a man aged 50-59 years who had recovered from COVID-19. CDR3 coding DNA: TGTGCCAGCAGAGGTGTCTCTGTACGGGGCAGGGGGCGCCTTGACACTGAAGCTTTCTTT. Amino acid sequence: CASRGVSVRGRGRLDTEAFF.